One and the same sample provided the 13 T cell receptor beta chains below, sequenced in a study of blood T cell repertoires in COVID-19. Only in-frame clones appear in the TCRdb table, and some are missing; sequencing was by immunoSEQ multiplex PCR. The sample records 60,000 to 80,000 clones, 86% being singletons. The sequenced material came from peripheral blood. The receptors were gathered from a woman of 80 years or more with acute or convalescent COVID-19.

The V gene is TRBV5-1, the J gene TRBJ1-5, with D possibly being TRBD1 (5 bases). V was clipped by 2 bases and J by 6 bases, with 15 bases between them. CDR1 and CDR2 from the germline V gene are SGHRS and YFSETQ. This CDR3 comprises 15 residues. CDR3 sequence (DNA): TGCGCCAGCAGCTTCAATGGGGGGACGACTCAGCCCCAGCATTTT. Translating it yields CASSFNGGTTQPQHF.

This clone was observed a handful of times. J is TRBJ2-7 and V is TRBV18; the match to TRBD1 covers 9 bases. Looked up from germline, CDR1 is KGHSH and CDR2 is LQKENI. This CDR3 comprises 13 residues. The ends lost 8 bases at V and 4 bases at J; junction bases unmatched: 6. The CDR3 nucleotides read TGTGCCAGCACCACAGGGGGCCCATACGAGCAGTACTTC. Protein product: CASTTGGPYEQYF.

This rearrangement joins TRBV12-5 to TRBJ1-3, with TRBD1 matching over 8 bases. Trimming took 6 bases from V and 1 from J; bases not matched to a gene: 11. The CDR3 is made up of 17 amino acids. Germline CDR1 LGHNT, CDR2 FRNRAP. As DNA, the CDR3 is TGTGCTAGTGGGGCAAGGGACAGGCCGGAATCTGGAAACACCATATATTTT. It is translated as CASGARDRPESGNTIYF. The whole variable domain, filled in from reference TRBV12-5 and TRBJ1-3, reads DARVTQTPRHKVTEMGQEVTMRCQPILGHNTVFWYRQTMMQGLELLAYFRNRAPLDDSGMPKDRFSAEMPDATLATLKIQPSEPRDSAVYFCASGARDRPESGNTIYFGEGSWLTVV.

This chain connects TRBV4-2 to TRBJ2-5; 7 bases agree with TRBD1. Germline lookup yields CDR1 LGHNA and CDR2 YNFKEQ. The CDR3 spans 16 residues. V trimming: 3 bases; J trimming: 3 bases; junction bases outside the gene matches: 10. Here the CDR3 DNA reads TGTGCCAGCAGCCAGAGGGGACGAGGGGGCAAAGAGACCCAGTACTTC. Translated: CASSQRGRGGKETQYF.

J is TRBJ1-3 and V is TRBV9; maybe TRBD1 (5 bases). Germline assignment: CDR1 SGDLS and CDR2 YYNGEE. Trimming removed 0 bases at V and 0 bases at J, with 13 bases between. The CDR3 spans 17 residues. This CDR3 is CASSVVQGIGSGNTIYF. DNA of the CDR3: TGTGCCAGCAGCGTAGTGCAGGGTATAGGCTCTGGAAACACCATATATTTT.

V usage is TRBV30 and J usage is TRBJ1-1, with D perhaps TRBD1 (5 bases). The ends were cut back, 4 bases at V and 2 bases at J, with 14 bases in the middle. The V gene's germline CDR1 is GTSNPN and CDR2 SVGIG (reference sequence). The CDR3 contains 14 residues. The CDR3 here is CAWNQGTPNTEAFF. The CDR3 DNA reads as TGTGCCTGGAATCAGGGCACCCCTAACACTGAAGCTTTCTTT.

This clone has more than one count but fewer than ten. The chain recombines TRBV11-2 with TRBJ2-2; no definite D call. Germline lookup yields CDR1 SGHAT and CDR2 FQNNGV. This CDR3 is 14 amino acids long. Trimming stripped 5 bases from V and 4 bases from J, with 11 bases between. Here the CDR3 reads CASSIDITTGELFF. DNA for the CDR3: TGTGCCAGCAGCATTGACATCACCACCGGGGAGCTGTTTTTT.

The chain joins TRBV5-6 to TRBJ2-7; 8 bases match TRBD1. Germline CDR1 is SGHDT and CDR2 is YYEEEE. The CDR3 has 14 residues. V shed 2 bases, J shed 2 bases, and the junction held 3 bases outside the gene matches. CDR3 DNA: TGTGCCAGCAGCTTTGGGACAGGCCCCTACGAGCAGTACTTC. Its protein is CASSFGTGPYEQYF.

The rearrangement joins TRBV5-4 to TRBJ2-7; the D gene is possibly TRBD2 (5 bases). Germline V gives CDR1 SGHNT, CDR2 YYREEE (reference sequence). The CDR3 has 14 amino acids. Trimming took 0 bases from V and 2 from J, leaving 9 bases between them. This CDR3 reads CASSLAGIPYEQYF. The CDR3 DNA reads as TGTGCCAGCAGCTTGGCGGGAATTCCCTACGAGCAGTACTTC.

V usage is TRBV7-3 and J usage is TRBJ2-3, with 10 bases identical to TRBD2. V shed 3 bases and J 6 bases; nucleotides not matched to a gene: 9. The CDR3 is 16 residues long. CDR1 and CDR2 (germline): SGHTA, FQGTGA. Here the CDR3 DNA reads TGTGCCAGCAGCTTGCAAGCGGGGGGGCCGTTTGATACGCAGTATTTT. Residues: CASSLQAGGPFDTQYF.

The J gene is TRBJ2-3, the V gene TRBV7-9, with 9 bases matching TRBD1. The CDR3 spans 17 residues. Per the germline V gene, CDR1 is SEHNR and CDR2 is FQNEAQ (reference sequence). V was pared by 5 bases and J by 4 bases, with 13 bases of the junction left unmatched. The CDR3: CASSPNPGQGWSDTQYF. The CDR3 nucleotides read TGTGCCAGCAGCCCGAATCCGGGACAGGGTTGGTCAGATACGCAGTATTTT.

The gene calls are TRBV6-5 and TRBJ1-5; no reliable D call. The CDR3 spans 15 residues. Trimming shortened V by 6 bases and J by 5 bases, and 17 bases separated the two germline ends. CDR1 is MNHEY and CDR2 is SVGAGI in the germline V gene. In nucleotides, the CDR3 is TGTGCCAGCAGCCCCCTCGGGTCCCCCGATCAGCCCCAGCATTTT. It encodes CASSPLGSPDQPQHF.

The gene calls are TRBV19 and TRBJ1-1, with 7 bases that match TRBD1. The CDR3 is 14 residues long. The V segment lost 7 bases and the J segment 5 bases; nucleotides outside the gene matches: 10. Germline V CDR1 and CDR2: LNHDA, SQIVND (reference sequence). The CDR3 bases are TGTGCCAGTATCCAGCGACAGGGTAGAACTGAAGCTTTCTTT. It is translated as CASIQRQGRTEAFF.